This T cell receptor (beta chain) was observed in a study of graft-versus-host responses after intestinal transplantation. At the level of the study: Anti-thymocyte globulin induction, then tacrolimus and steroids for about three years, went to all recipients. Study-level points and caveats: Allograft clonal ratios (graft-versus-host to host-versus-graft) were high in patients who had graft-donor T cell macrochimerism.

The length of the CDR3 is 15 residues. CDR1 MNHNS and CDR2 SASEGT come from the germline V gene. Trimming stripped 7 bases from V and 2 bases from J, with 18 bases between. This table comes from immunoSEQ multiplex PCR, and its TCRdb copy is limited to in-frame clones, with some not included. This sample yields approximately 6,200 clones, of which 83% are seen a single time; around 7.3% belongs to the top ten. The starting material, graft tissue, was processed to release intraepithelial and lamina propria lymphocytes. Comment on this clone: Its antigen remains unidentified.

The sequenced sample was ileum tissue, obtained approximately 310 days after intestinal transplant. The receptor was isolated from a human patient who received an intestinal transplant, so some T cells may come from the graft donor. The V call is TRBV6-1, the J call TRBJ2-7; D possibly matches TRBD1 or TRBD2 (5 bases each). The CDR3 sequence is CASIPRQGVTYEQYF. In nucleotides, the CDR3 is TGTGCCAGCATCCCCCGGCAGGGAGTTACCTACGAGCAGTACTTC.